Listed below are T cell receptor beta chains from one sample, sequenced in a study of blood T cell repertoires in COVID-19. Profiling relied on immunoSEQ multiplex PCR, and the TCRdb table lists in-frame clones only, not all of them. The repertoire holds roughly 100,000 clones, with over 70% as singletons. The sample taken for sequencing was peripheral blood. The source is a man aged 45-65 years with acute or convalescent COVID-19. CDR3s leave out the opening cysteine and the closing phenylalanine or tryptophan. Size values are once, few and many counts, or a class for expanded clones, and some rows have none.

V: TRBV2
length: 11
J: TRBJ2-7
size: once
CDR3: ASSVIGGAEQY

V: TRBV4-2
length: 14
J: TRBJ1-4
size: -
CDR3: ASSHPGGVGDEKLF

V: TRBV9
length: 15
J: TRBJ2-3
size: once
CDR3: ASSVLGLAGAADTQY

V: TRBV28
length: 12
J: TRBJ1-2
size: few
CDR3: ASSPGQDSPGYT

V: TRBV29-1
length: 12
J: TRBJ1-1
size: few
CDR3: SVSFGTGKTEAF

V: TRBV5-5
length: 13
J: TRBJ1-4
size: few
CDR3: ASSPLTVVTEKLF

V: TRBV28
length: 12
J: TRBJ2-3
size: -
CDR3: ASSPPQWTDTQY

V: TRBV7-9
length: 10
J: TRBJ2-7
size: -
CDR3: ASSPTAYEQY

V: TRBV2
length: 10
J: TRBJ2-7
size: -
CDR3: ASHGSAYEQY

V: TRBV12-3/TRBV12-4
length: 9
J: TRBJ2-3
size: -
CDR3: ASSHRVVQY

V: TRBV9
length: 13
J: TRBJ2-2
size: -
CDR3: ASSPRGGNTGELF

V: TRBV5-4
length: 12
J: TRBJ2-7
size: few
CDR3: ASSLAVGTYEQY

V: TRBV3-1/TRBV3-2
length: 15
J: TRBJ2-5
size: -
CDR3: ASSQGSSGRGQETQY

V: TRBV7-8
length: 12
J: TRBJ2-1
size: -
CDR3: ASSLDVSGRSEF

V: TRBV28
length: 11
J: TRBJ2-1
size: -
CDR3: ASSLGSYNEQF

V: TRBV5-4
length: 13
J: TRBJ1-1
size: -
CDR3: ASSLGGQGNTEAF

V: TRBV5-5
length: 13
J: TRBJ2-1
size: -
CDR3: ASSFSGTTYNEQF

V: TRBV12-3/TRBV12-4
length: 10
J: TRBJ1-1
size: -
CDR3: ASSPSQGGAF

V: TRBV28
length: 13
J: TRBJ1-2
size: -
CDR3: ASRNRGLGPYGYT

V: TRBV5-1
length: 13
J: TRBJ2-2
size: -
CDR3: ASSLDQGNTGELF

V: TRBV5-1
length: 13
J: TRBJ1-1
size: once
CDR3: ASSLEAGKGTEAF

V: TRBV6-5
length: 12
J: TRBJ1-2
size: -
CDR3: ASSYLSGGYGYT

V: TRBV2
length: 13
J: TRBJ1-4
size: -
CDR3: ASSLDSNSGEKLF

V: TRBV3-1/TRBV3-2
length: 10
J: TRBJ1-1
size: -
CDR3: ASSSTGTEAF

V: TRBV5-1
length: 11
J: TRBJ1-3
size: once
CDR3: ASSLDLGNTIY

V: TRBV14
length: 14
J: TRBJ2-3
size: -
CDR3: ASSPGQGARTDTQY

V: TRBV4-1
length: 13
J: TRBJ1-2
size: -
CDR3: ASSQVAGQLYGYT

V: TRBV19
length: 11
J: TRBJ2-7
size: -
CDR3: ASSRETGNEQY

V: TRBV30
length: 13
J: TRBJ1-3
size: -
CDR3: AWTREGPSGNTIY

V: TRBV2
length: 12
J: TRBJ1-5
size: few
CDR3: ASSDLGRDQPQH

V: TRBV13
length: 11
J: TRBJ2-2
size: -
CDR3: ASSQGLAGELF

V: TRBV24-1
length: 14
J: TRBJ2-1
size: -
CDR3: ATSDPTGGPSNEQF

V: TRBV9
length: 10
J: TRBJ2-1
size: -
CDR3: ASGRGDNEQF

V: TRBV19
length: 12
J: TRBJ1-6
size: -
CDR3: ASSIRGDNSPLH

V: TRBV19
length: 12
J: TRBJ1-5
size: -
CDR3: ASSISGASQPQH

V: TRBV7-2
length: 13
J: TRBJ2-2
size: -
CDR3: ASRDAQGGTGELF

V: TRBV3-1/TRBV3-2
length: 12
J: TRBJ1-1
size: once
CDR3: ASSAPGWDTEAF

V: TRBV28
length: 12
J: TRBJ1-2
size: -
CDR3: ASSLSTVRDGYT

V: TRBV9
length: 14
J: TRBJ2-1
size: -
CDR3: ASSVHPSGTYNEQF

V: TRBV5-4
length: 13
J: TRBJ1-6
size: -
CDR3: ASSLRQGSGSPLH

V: TRBV6-4
length: 15
J: TRBJ2-3
size: -
CDR3: ASSESGSGVGTDTQY

V: TRBV5-4
length: 13
J: TRBJ2-3
size: once
CDR3: ASSPWTGGSDTQY

V: TRBV28
length: 13
J: TRBJ2-7
size: once
CDR3: ASSLRTGGFYEQY

V: TRBV7-8
length: 13
J: TRBJ2-7
size: -
CDR3: ASSLGTGFSYEQY

V: TRBV6-2/TRBV6-3
length: 17
J: TRBJ2-1
size: -
CDR3: ASSYSLVEARENYNEQF

V: TRBV10-3
length: 13
J: TRBJ2-7
size: -
CDR3: AISGYDISSYEQY

V: TRBV27
length: 15
J: TRBJ2-2
size: -
CDR3: ASSPYLAEANTGELF

V: TRBV15
length: 10
J: TRBJ1-6
size: few
CDR3: ATSRDGAPLH

V: TRBV18
length: 12
J: TRBJ2-7
size: -
CDR3: ASSPASGTYEQY

V: TRBV11-1
length: 11
J: TRBJ2-7
size: -
CDR3: ASSTDRPYEQY

V: TRBV18
length: 13
J: TRBJ1-1
size: -
CDR3: ASSPIPGVNTEAF

V: TRBV5-6
length: 12
J: TRBJ1-5
size: once
CDR3: ASSLGLENQPQH

V: TRBV7-2
length: 13
J: TRBJ2-2
size: -
CDR3: ASSLDRGLTGELF

V: TRBV7-9
length: 14
J: TRBJ2-7
size: -
CDR3: ASSLANSGRVYEQY